These T cell receptor beta chains were read from a single sample in a study of T cell changes during pregnancy in multiple sclerosis. Clones were sequenced by immunoSEQ multiplex PCR, and TCRdb holds only the in-frame ones, with some missing. The sample gives 40,000 to 55,000 clones, around 90% of which show up once; around 0.64% is in the top ten. The specimen comprised CD4+ T cells from peripheral blood mononuclear cells, sampled before pregnancy. These receptors all stem from a female donor with multiple sclerosis, enrolled in a pregnancy study. The CDR3 runs from the conserved cysteine through the conserved F or W. A D gene is named only where the DNA matches it firmly. Clone sizes are given selectively: once, few, many, or a class where the clone is expanded.

j_call | d_call | clone_size | v_call | cdr3_nt | cdr3_aa
TRBJ2-1 | TRBD2 | . | TRBV10-3 | TGTGCCATCAGCCGGGAGGCCGGAGATGAGCAGTTCTTC | CAISREAGDEQFF
TRBJ1-4 | . | . | TRBV6-4 | TGTGCCATGTTGGCCCCTGGGCATGAAAAACTGTTTTTT | CAMLAPGHEKLFF
TRBJ2-2 | . | . | TRBV4-2 | TGTGCCAGCAGCCAAGAGGGTACCGCGGGGACCGGGGAGCTGTTTTTT | CASSQEGTAGTGELFF
TRBJ2-3 | TRBD2 | few | TRBV18 | TGTGCCAGCTCACCCCGGACTAGCGGGGGGGCAGATACGCAGTATTTT | CASSPRTSGGADTQYF
TRBJ1-4 | TRBD1 | . | TRBV28 | TGTGCCAGCAGTTCGCCGGGACAGGGGGCGGGTAATGAAAAACTGTTTTTT | CASSSPGQGAGNEKLFF
TRBJ2-7 | . | . | TRBV18 | TGTGCCAGCTCACCACCTCGTGGGTCCGGGGAAATTACCTACGAGCAGTACTTC | CASSPPRGSGEITYEQYF
TRBJ1-1 | . | . | TRBV7-2 | TGTGCCAGCAGCACCCGACAGAACACTGAAGCTTTCTTT | CASSTRQNTEAFF
TRBJ1-5 | . | . | TRBV4-2 | TGTGCCAGCAGCCGATGGCGGGGGGGCAATCAGCCCCAGCATTTT | CASSRWRGGNQPQHF
TRBJ1-2 | . | once | TRBV5-1 | TGCGCCAGCAGCTCGGGGGTGGCGGCTGGCTACACCTTC | CASSSGVAAGYTF
TRBJ2-1 | . | few | TRBV7-8 | TGTGCCAGCAGCCCCCCCCGTCTCGTGGAGCAGTTCTTC | CASSPPRLVEQFF
TRBJ2-3 | . | . | TRBV27 | TGTGCCAGCAGAGAGCTACTCATCACAGATACGCAGTATTTT | CASRELLITDTQYF
TRBJ2-7 | TRBD1 | once | TRBV7-9 | TGTGCCAGCAGCATATTAGGACAGGGGCACGAGCAGTACTTC | CASSILGQGHEQYF
TRBJ1-6 | TRBD1 | . | TRBV7-2 | TGTGCCAGCAGTAAGGGACAGGGTTATTCACCCCTCCACTTT | CASSKGQGYSPLHF
TRBJ2-1 | TRBD2 | . | TRBV4-1 | TGCGCCAGCAGCCAATTAATGGGACTACTAGGTGAGCAGTTCTTC | CASSQLMGLLGEQFF
TRBJ1-2 | . | . | TRBV5-5 | TGTGCCAGCAGCCTGGTCATTTCTAACTATGGCTACACCTTC | CASSLVISNYGYTF
TRBJ1-2 | TRBD1 | . | TRBV18 | TGTGCCAGCTCACCCGGGACAGGGGGCGCGGTCTATGGCTACACCTTC | CASSPGTGGAVYGYTF
TRBJ2-1 | TRBD2 | . | TRBV4-2 | TGTGCCAGCAGCCAAGAGGTGGCGGGAGGTTTCAATGAGCAGTTCTTC | CASSQEVAGGFNEQFF
TRBJ2-1 | TRBD2 | . | TRBV5-1 | TGCGCCAGCAGCTTGACCGGGACTAGCCTATCTGAGCAGTTCTTC | CASSLTGTSLSEQFF
TRBJ1-2 | . | . | TRBV2 | TGTGCCAGCAGTGAACAGGGCTTCAATAACTATGGCTACACCTTC | CASSEQGFNNYGYTF
TRBJ2-1 | . | . | TRBV7-2 | TGTGCCAGCAGCTTAGGGGCTAGCAACAATGAGCAGTTCTTC | CASSLGASNNEQFF
TRBJ1-1 | TRBD1 | . | TRBV28 | TGTGCCAGCAGCCATGAACAGGGGTGGAACACTGAAGCTTTCTTT | CASSHEQGWNTEAFF
TRBJ2-3 | . | . | TRBV28 | TGTGCCAGCAGTTTGCAGGTAACGGGCACAGATACGCAGTATTTT | CASSLQVTGTDTQYF
TRBJ1-2 | . | . | TRBV4-2 | TGTGCCAGCAGCCAAGATCTATCAAGCTACTATGGCTACACCTTC | CASSQDLSSYYGYTF
TRBJ2-1 | . | . | TRBV18 | TGTGCCAGCTCACTACAGGGACCCAATGAGCAGTTCTTC | CASSLQGPNEQFF
TRBJ2-2 | . | . | TRBV11-2 | TGTGCCAGCAGCTTAGCCCGTAAGAACACCGGGGAGCTGTTTTTT | CASSLARKNTGELFF
TRBJ2-2 | TRBD1 | . | TRBV19 | TGTGCCAGTAGTAGATCGACAGGGGGGACCGGGGAGCTGTTTTTT | CASSRSTGGTGELFF
TRBJ2-1 | . | . | TRBV18 | TGTGCCAGCTCATCGACAGACAATGAGCAGTTCTTC | CASSSTDNEQFF
TRBJ1-4 | TRBD1 | . | TRBV4-1 | TGCGCCAGCAGCCACGACAGGGTCGAAAAACTGTTTTTT | CASSHDRVEKLFF
TRBJ1-4 | . | . | TRBV10-3 | TGTGCCATCAGTGGGGCAGCTCTTAATGAAAAACTGTTTTTT | CAISGAALNEKLFF
TRBJ2-6 | . | . | TRBV7-9 | TGTGCCAGCAGCTTACTTGGGCGGGCCATCTCTGGGGCCAACGTCCTGACTTTC | CASSLLGRAISGANVLTF
TRBJ1-4 | . | . | TRBV4-2 | TGTGCCAGCAGCCGACGACACCCAACTAATGAAAAACTGTTTTTT | CASSRRHPTNEKLFF
TRBJ2-3 | . | . | TRBV2 | TGTGCCAGCAGTTCACAGGGTGTCGGAGATACGCAGTATTTT | CASSSQGVGDTQYF
TRBJ1-6 | TRBD1 | . | TRBV19 | TGTGCCAGTAGTACTAAGACAGGGCTTGATTCACCCCTCCACTTT | CASSTKTGLDSPLHF
TRBJ1-2 | . | . | TRBV30 | TGTGCCTGGAGCCGGCAGGGAAACTATGGCTACACCTTC | CAWSRQGNYGYTF
TRBJ2-7 | . | . | TRBV19 | TGTGCCAGTAGTATAGATTCCAACAGGGTAAGCGAGCAGTACTTC | CASSIDSNRVSEQYF
TRBJ2-2 | TRBD1 | once | TRBV7-9 | TGTGCCAGCAGCACTTGGACAGGCACCGGGGAGCTGTTTTTT | CASSTWTGTGELFF
TRBJ2-7 | TRBD1 | . | TRBV5-1 | TGCGCCAGCAGCAGGGACAGGGGTTACGAGCAGTACTTC | CASSRDRGYEQYF
TRBJ2-1 | TRBD1 | . | TRBV10-3 | TGTGCCATCAGTGAGCTAACAGGGGGCAATGAGCAGTTCTTC | CAISELTGGNEQFF
TRBJ1-6 | TRBD1 | . | TRBV7-2 | TGTGCCAGCAGCTTACTTGACAGGGGGAGCTCCTATAATTCACCCCTCCACTTT | CASSLLDRGSSYNSPLHF
TRBJ2-7 | TRBD1 | . | TRBV7-9 | TGTGCCAGCAGCCAGACAGGGTACGAGCAGTACTTC | CASSQTGYEQYF
TRBJ2-5 | . | . | TRBV11-1 | TGTGCCAGCAGCTGGGGGAACAGGGTGCGAGAGACCCAGTACTTC | CASSWGNRVRETQYF
TRBJ1-5 | . | . | TRBV7-8 | TGTGCCAGCAGCTTAGGACACTTCAATCAGCCCCAGCATTTT | CASSLGHFNQPQHF
TRBJ1-1 | TRBD1 | . | TRBV6-5 | TGTGCCAGCCGGGACAGCCTCGGAGGTGAAGCTTTCTTT | CASRDSLGGEAFF
TRBJ1-2 | TRBD1 | few | TRBV4-1 | TGCGCCAGCAGCCAAGTGGGACAGTACTATGGCTACACCTTC | CASSQVGQYYGYTF
TRBJ1-2 | TRBD1 | once | TRBV10-3 | TGTGCCATCAGTCCGGGACAGGGAAACTATGGCTACACCTTC | CAISPGQGNYGYTF
TRBJ2-1 | . | . | TRBV19 | TGTGCCAGTAGACCCACAGGGATCGGCACAGGGAATGAGCAGTTCTTC | CASRPTGIGTGNEQFF
TRBJ1-4 | . | . | TRBV6-5 | TGTGCCAGCAGACCCTCCGGGGAAGGGGAAAAACTGTTTTTT | CASRPSGEGEKLFF
TRBJ1-6 | . | . | TRBV6-5 | TGTGCCAGCAGTTACTCGAGCACGAATTCACCCCTCCACTTT | CASSYSSTNSPLHF
TRBJ2-7 | . | . | TRBV11-2 | TGTGCCAGCAGCCACCGGACCGGGCGGGAAAACGAGCAGTACTTC | CASSHRTGRENEQYF
TRBJ1-2 | . | . | TRBV14 | TGTGCCAGCAGCCAAGATGGGAGGTTGAATGGCTACACCTTC | CASSQDGRLNGYTF
TRBJ1-2 | TRBD1 | . | TRBV4-2 | TGTGCCAGCAGCCCCGGGACAGGGGAGTACTATGGCTACACCTTC | CASSPGTGEYYGYTF
TRBJ1-2 | . | . | TRBV30 | TGTGCCTGGAGTAGACAGTTTACAAGCTACACCTTC | CAWSRQFTSYTF
TRBJ2-7 | TRBD1 | once | TRBV29-1 | TGCAGCGTTTCGACAGGGGATTTACAGTACTTC | CSVSTGDLQYF
TRBJ1-2 | TRBD1 | few | TRBV19 | TGTGCCAGTCGACAGGGACCGAACTATGGCTACACCTTC | CASRQGPNYGYTF
TRBJ2-1 | . | . | TRBV9 | TGTGCCAGCAGCGTAGGAGGTGGGGGGGCCGGTGAGCAGTTCTTC | CASSVGGGGAGEQFF
TRBJ2-4 | . | . | TRBV7-2 | TGTGCCAGCAGCTTAGCGATCGCGGGGATTCAGTACTTC | CASSLAIAGIQYF
TRBJ1-1 | TRBD1 | . | TRBV11-1 | TGTGCCAGCAGCTTAGCCATGGACCCGACAGGGGCGAACACTGAAGCTTTCTTT | CASSLAMDPTGANTEAFF